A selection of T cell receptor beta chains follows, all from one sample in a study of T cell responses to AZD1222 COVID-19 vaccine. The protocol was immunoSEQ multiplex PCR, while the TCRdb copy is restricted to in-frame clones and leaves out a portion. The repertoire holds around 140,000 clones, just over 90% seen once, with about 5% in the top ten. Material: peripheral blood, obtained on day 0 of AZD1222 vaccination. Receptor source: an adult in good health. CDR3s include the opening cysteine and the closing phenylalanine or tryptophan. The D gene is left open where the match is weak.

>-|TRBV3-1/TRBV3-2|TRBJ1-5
CASSFLGQFSNQPQHF
TGTGCCAGCAGCTTCCTAGGACAGTTTAGCAATCAGCCCCAGCATTTT
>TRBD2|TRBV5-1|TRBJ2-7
CASSLAGGPYEQYF
TGCGCCAGCAGCTTAGCGGGAGGCCCCTACGAGCAGTACTTC
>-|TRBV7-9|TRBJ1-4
CASSLDRDGPEKLFF
TGTGCCAGCAGCTTAGACCGGGACGGCCCCGAAAAACTGTTTTTT
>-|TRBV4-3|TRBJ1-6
CASSQGQGNSPLHF
TGCGCCAGCAGCCAGGGCCAGGGAAATTCACCCCTCCACTTT
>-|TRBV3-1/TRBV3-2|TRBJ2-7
CASMGTVYEQYF
TGTGCCAGCATGGGGACGGTCTACGAGCAGTACTTC
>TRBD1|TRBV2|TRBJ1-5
CASRGTDQSWPQHF
TGTGCCAGCAGAGGGACAGACCAATCATGGCCCCAGCATTTT
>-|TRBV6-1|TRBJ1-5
CASSEAGGYNQPQHF
TGTGCCAGCAGTGAAGCTGGAGGCTACAATCAGCCCCAGCATTTT
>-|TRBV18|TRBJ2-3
CASSPNSADTQYF
TGTGCCAGCTCACCAAACAGCGCAGATACGCAGTATTTT
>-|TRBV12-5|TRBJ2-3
CASGPRRVPTDTQYF
TGTGCTAGTGGCCCCCGCAGGGTCCCCACAGATACGCAGTATTTT
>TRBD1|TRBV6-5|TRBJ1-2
CASSRRQGGGGYTF
TGTGCCAGCAGTAGGAGACAGGGCGGTGGGGGCTACACCTTC